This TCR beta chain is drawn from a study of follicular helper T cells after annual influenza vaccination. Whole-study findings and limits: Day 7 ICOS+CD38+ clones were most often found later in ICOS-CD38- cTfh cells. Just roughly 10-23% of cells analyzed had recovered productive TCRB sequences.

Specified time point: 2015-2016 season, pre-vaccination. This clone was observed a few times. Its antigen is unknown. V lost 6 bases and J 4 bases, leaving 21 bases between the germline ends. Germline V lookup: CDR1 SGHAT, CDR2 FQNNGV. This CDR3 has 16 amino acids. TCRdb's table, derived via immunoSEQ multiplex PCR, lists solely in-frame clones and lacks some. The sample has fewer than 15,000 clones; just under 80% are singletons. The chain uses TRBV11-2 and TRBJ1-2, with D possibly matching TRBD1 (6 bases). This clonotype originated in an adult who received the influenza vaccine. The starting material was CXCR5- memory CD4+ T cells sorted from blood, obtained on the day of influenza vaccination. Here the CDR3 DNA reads TGTGCCAGCAGTCACCGCCTGCGGGGGGCTGCCTATGGCTACACCTTC. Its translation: CASSHRLRGAAYGYTF.